This TCR beta chain stems from a study of T-cell memory formation after mild COVID-19. TCRdb independently ran MiXCR on the 5' RACE reads; one entry per CDR3 protein. The sample has approximately 150,000 distinct CDR3 sequences, roughly 6.3% seen once. Germline values: CDR1 SGHRS, CDR2 YFSETQ. The V gene end was trimmed by 6 bases and the J gene end by 5 bases; junction bases not matched to a gene: 8. CDR3 length: 15 residues. This receptor was taken from an adult woman who had mild COVID-19 (a few samples of this study predate the infection). Cell type and time point are not known. V and J are TRBV5-1 and TRBJ2-1, with 10 bases that match TRBD2. The sequenced sample was PBMCs or a T cell subset sorted from them (not recorded which). As DNA, the CDR3 is TGCGCCAGCAATACCCTAGCGGGAGACAACAATGAGCAGTTCTTC. Its protein is CASNTLAGDNNEQFF.